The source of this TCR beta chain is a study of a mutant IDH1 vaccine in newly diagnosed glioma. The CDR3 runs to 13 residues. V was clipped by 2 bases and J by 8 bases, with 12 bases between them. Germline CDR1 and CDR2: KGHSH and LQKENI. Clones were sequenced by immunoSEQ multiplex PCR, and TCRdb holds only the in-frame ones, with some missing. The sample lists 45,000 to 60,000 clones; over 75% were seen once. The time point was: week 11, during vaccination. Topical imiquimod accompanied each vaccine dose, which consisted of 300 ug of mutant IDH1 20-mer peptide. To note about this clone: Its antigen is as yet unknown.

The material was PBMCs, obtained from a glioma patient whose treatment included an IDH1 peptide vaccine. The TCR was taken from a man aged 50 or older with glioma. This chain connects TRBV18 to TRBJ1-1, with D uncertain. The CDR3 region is CASSPSRTEEAFF. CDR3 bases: TGTGCCAGCTCACCAAGTCGAACAGAAGAAGCTTTCTTT. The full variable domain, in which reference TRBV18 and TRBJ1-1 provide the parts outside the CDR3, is NAGVMQNPRHLVRRRGQEARLRCSPMKGHSHVYWYRQLPEEGLKFMVYLQKENIIDESGMPKERFSAEFPKEGPSILRIQQVVRGDSAAYFCASSPSRTEEAFFGQGTRLTVV.